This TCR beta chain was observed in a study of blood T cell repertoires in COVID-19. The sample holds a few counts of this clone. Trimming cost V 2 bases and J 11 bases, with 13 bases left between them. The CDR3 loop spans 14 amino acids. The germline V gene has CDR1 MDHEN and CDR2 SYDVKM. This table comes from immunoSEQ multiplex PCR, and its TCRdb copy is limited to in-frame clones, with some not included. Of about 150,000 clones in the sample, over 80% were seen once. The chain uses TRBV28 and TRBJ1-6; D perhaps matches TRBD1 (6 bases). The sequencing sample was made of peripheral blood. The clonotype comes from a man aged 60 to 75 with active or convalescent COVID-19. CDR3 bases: TGTGCCAGCAGTTTAGGGGGGGCCGGGACACCCCTCCACTTT. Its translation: CASSLGGAGTPLHF.